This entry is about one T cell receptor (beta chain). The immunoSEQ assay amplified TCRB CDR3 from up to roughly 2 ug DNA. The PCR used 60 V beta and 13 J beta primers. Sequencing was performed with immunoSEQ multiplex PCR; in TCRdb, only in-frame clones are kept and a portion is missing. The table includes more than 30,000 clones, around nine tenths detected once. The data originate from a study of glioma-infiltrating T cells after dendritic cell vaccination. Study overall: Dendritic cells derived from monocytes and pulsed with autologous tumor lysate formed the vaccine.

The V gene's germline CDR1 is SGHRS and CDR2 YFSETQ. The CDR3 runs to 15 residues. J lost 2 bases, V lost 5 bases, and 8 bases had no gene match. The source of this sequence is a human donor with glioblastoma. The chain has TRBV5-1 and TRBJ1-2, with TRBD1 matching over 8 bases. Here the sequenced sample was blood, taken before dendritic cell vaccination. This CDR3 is CASRYTGGPNYGYTF. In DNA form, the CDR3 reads TGCGCCAGCAGATACACAGGGGGACCGAACTATGGCTACACCTTC. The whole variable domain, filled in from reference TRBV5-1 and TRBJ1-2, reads KAGVTQTPRYLIKTRGQQVTLSCSPISGHRSVSWYQQTPGQGLQFLFEYFSETQRNKGNFPGRFSGRQFSNSRSEMNVSTLELGDSALYLCASRYTGGPNYGYTFGSGTRLTVV.